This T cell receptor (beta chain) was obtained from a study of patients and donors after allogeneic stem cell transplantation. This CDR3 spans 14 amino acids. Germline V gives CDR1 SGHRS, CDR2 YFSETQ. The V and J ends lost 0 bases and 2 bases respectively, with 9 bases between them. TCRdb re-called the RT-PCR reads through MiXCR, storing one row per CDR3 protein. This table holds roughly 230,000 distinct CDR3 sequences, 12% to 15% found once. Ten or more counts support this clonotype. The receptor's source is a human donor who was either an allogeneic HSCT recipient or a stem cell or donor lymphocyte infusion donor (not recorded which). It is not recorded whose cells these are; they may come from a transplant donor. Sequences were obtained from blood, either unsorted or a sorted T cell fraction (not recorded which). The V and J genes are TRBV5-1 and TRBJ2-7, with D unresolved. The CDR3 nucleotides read TGCGCCAGCAGCTTGGAACATGAGCCCTACGAGCAGTACTTC. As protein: CASSLEHEPYEQYF. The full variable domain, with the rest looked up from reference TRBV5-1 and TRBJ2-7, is KAGVTQTPRYLIKTRGQQVTLSCSPISGHRSVSWYQQTPGQGLQFLFEYFSETQRNKGNFPGRFSGRQFSNSRSEMNVSTLELGDSALYLCASSLEHEPYEQYFGPGTRLTVT.